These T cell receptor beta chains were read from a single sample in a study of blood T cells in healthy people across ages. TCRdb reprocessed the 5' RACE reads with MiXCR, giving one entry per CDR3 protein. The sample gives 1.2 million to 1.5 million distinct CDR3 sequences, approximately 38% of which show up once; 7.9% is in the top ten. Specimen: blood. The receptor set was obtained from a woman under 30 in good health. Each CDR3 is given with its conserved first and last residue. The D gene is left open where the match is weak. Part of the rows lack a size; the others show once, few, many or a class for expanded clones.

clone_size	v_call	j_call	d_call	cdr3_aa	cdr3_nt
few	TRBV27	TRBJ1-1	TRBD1	CASSLSGQAAFF	TGTGCCAGCAGTTTATCCGGACAGGCGGCTTTCTTT
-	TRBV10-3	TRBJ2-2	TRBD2	CAVTSGRAGTGELFF	TGTGCCGTGACTAGCGGGAGGGCCGGCACCGGGGAGCTGTTTTTT
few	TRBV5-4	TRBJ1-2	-	CASSLGDEPAHGYTF	TGTGCCAGCAGCCTAGGGGACGAACCCGCCCATGGCTACACCTTC
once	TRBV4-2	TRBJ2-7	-	CASSPHTGSRFYEQYF	TGTGCCAGCAGCCCCCATACCGGGAGCAGGTTTTACGAGCAGTACTTC
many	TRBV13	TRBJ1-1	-	CASSLGSGTEAFF	TGTGCCAGCAGCTTAGGCTCGGGCACTGAAGCTTTCTTT
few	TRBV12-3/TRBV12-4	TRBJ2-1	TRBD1	CASSSDNPGQGKLGEQFF	TGTGCCAGCAGTTCCGACAACCCGGGACAGGGGAAGTTGGGTGAGCAGTTCTTC
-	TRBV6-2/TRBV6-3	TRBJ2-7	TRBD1	CASTYRGPTYEQYF	TGTGCCAGCACCTACAGGGGGCCAACCTACGAGCAGTACTTC
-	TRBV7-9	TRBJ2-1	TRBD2	CASSLPQREPPYNEQFF	TGTGCCAGCAGCTTGCCCCAGCGGGAACCCCCCTACAATGAGCAGTTCTTC
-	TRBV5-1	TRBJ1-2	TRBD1	CASSGDSCGYTF	TGCGCCAGCAGCGGGGACAGTTGTGGCTACACCTTC
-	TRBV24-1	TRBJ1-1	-	CATSDSRATEAFF	TGTGCCACCAGTGATTCCAGGGCCACTGAAGCTTTCTTT
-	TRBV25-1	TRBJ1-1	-	CASSEFLTAEAFF	TGTGCCAGCAGTGAATTTTTGACCGCTGAAGCTTTCTTT